This T cell receptor beta chain was sequenced in a study of cytomegalovirus exposure and HLA in healthy donors. This CDR3 has 14 amino acids. CDR1 and CDR2 from the germline V gene are MRHNA and SNTAGT. J gave up 8 bases and V 2 bases, and 3 bases lay outside the gene matches. Here immunoSEQ multiplex PCR was the method, and the copy in TCRdb shows in-frame clones only, minus some. The data hold over 150,000 clones, with 70% to 90% observed a single time. The gene calls are TRBV6-4 and TRBJ1-2; 12 bases are shared with TRBD1. The receptor was derived from a man aged 18 to 30 in good health and CMV-seropositive. Sequenced input: PBMCs. CDR3 coding DNA: TGTGCCAGCAGTGACGGGACAGGGGGCGCCGGCTACACCTTC. Residues: CASSDGTGGAGYTF.